These 20 T cell receptor beta chains share one sample of origin, sequenced in a study of blood T cells in healthy people across ages (dated by TCRdb to the mid-2010s). Library method: 5' RACE. The second PCR ran for roughly 7 to 11 cycles and used a J-beta primer mix along with a sample-barcoded 5' primer. TCRdb handled the public reads itself, with Q25 trimming in fastp and clone calling in MiXCR, and kept productive beta chains. Rows are combined by CDR3 protein, so each entry shows the most common genes and DNA. Within this sample are fewer than 2 million distinct CDR3 sequences, with roughly two fifths of them counted one time only. The leading ten clones occupy roughly 24% of the sample. Sequences were obtained from blood. The receptors come from a human donor in good health.

V is TRBV7-9 and J is TRBJ2-3, with D possibly being TRBD2 (6 bases). The CDR3 extends over 18 amino acids. Germline V gives CDR1 SEHNR, CDR2 FQNEAQ (reference sequence). The V and J ends lost 5 bases and 3 bases respectively, with 24 bases between them. The CDR3 sequence is CASSPRRSGAGITDTQYF. The CDR3 region has the DNA TGTGCCAGCAGCCCACGTCGTTCTGGGGCGGGGATTACAGATACGCAGTATTTT.

The V call is TRBV20-1, the J call TRBJ2-3, with 7 nucleotides matching TRBD2. The length of the CDR3 is 15 residues. V was clipped by 4 bases and J by 0 bases; unmatched bases: 7. Germline V CDR1 and CDR2: DFQATT, SNEGSKA (reference sequence). The CDR3 loop is CSANLAGHSTDTQYF. DNA of the CDR3: TGCAGTGCTAACTTAGCGGGCCACAGCACAGATACGCAGTATTTT.

This clonotype occurred a few times. The genes are TRBV5-4 and TRBJ1-2; 9 nucleotides match TRBD1. This CDR3 has 16 amino acids. V dropped 2 bases and J dropped 0; count of bases not matched to a gene: 5. Looked up from germline, CDR1 is SGHNT and CDR2 is YYREEE (reference sequence). CDR3 DNA sequence: TGTGCCAGCAGCTTAGACAGGGGGTCAACTAACTATGGCTACACCTTC. Protein sequence: CASSLDRGSTNYGYTF. The full variable domain, with the rest looked up from reference TRBV5-4 and TRBJ1-2, is ETGVTQSPTHLIKTRGQQVTLRCSSQSGHNTVSWYQQALGQGPQFIFQYYREEENGRGNFPPRFSGLQFPNYSSELNVNALELDDSALYLCASSLDRGSTNYGYTFGSGTRLTVV.

The rearrangement joins TRBV6-1 to TRBJ1-1; D gene uncertain. Trimming stripped 3 bases from V and 9 bases from J, with 5 bases between. CDR1 and CDR2 from the germline V gene are MNHNS and SASEGT. This CDR3 is built from 10 residues. The CDR3 is CASSDSKAFF. CDR3 nucleotides: TGTGCCAGCAGTGATTCCAAAGCTTTCTTT.

The V gene is TRBV3-1, the J gene TRBJ2-3, with 7 bases lining up with TRBD1. The CDR3 is 15 amino acids. After removal of 4 bases from V and 7 bases from J, the junction contained 11 bases not matched to a gene. CDR1 and CDR2 (germline): LGHDT, YNNKEL (reference sequence). The chain's CDR3 is CASSLAAGGPNTQYF. Here the CDR3 DNA reads TGTGCCAGCAGCCTCGCTGCAGGGGGTCCGAATACGCAGTATTTT.

The chain employs TRBV4-2 and TRBJ2-1; 9 nucleotides match TRBD2. The CDR3 consists of 17 residues. Germline loops: CDR1 LGHNA, CDR2 YNFKEQ. Trimming at V came to 4 bases and at J to 6 bases, leaving 13 bases not matched to a gene. This CDR3 is CASSPTFSGGAGNEQFF. The DNA of the CDR3 is TGTGCCAGCAGCCCAACTTTTAGCGGGGGAGCAGGCAATGAGCAGTTCTTC.

A word on this clonotype: One end of the junction fails to match germline, which may point to a read error. The chain has TRBV7-2 and TRBJ2-4, with TRBD1 identical over 9 bases. Near its end, the DNA agrees better with TRBJ2-7, so the J call may be wrong. This CDR3 comprises 15 residues. In germline, CDR1 is SGHTA, CDR2 FQGNSA. CDR3 coding DNA: TGTGCCGGCAGCTTAGGAGGGACAGGGTCGTACGAGCAGTACTTC. Translation: CAGSLGGTGSYEQYF.

The V gene is TRBV3-1, the J gene TRBJ1-2; TRBD1 might be the D (5 bases). CDR3 length: 13 amino acids. V was cut by 8 bases and J by 4 bases, with 14 bases left in between. CDR1 is LGHDT and CDR2 is YNNKEL in the germline V gene (reference sequence). This CDR3 is CASVGPVGYGYTF. The CDR3 DNA is TGTGCCAGCGTGGGACCGGTTGGCTATGGCTACACCTTC. Variable domain in full (rest from reference TRBV3-1 and TRBJ1-2): DTAVSQTPKYLVTQMGNDKSIKCEQNLGHDTMYWYKQDSKKFLKIMFSYNNKELIINETVPNRFSPKSPDKAHLNLHINSLELGDSAVYFCASVGPVGYGYTFGSGTRLTVV.

The chain recombines TRBV5-5 with TRBJ1-2; D unresolved. V shed 2 bases and J shed 4 bases, with 15 bases lying between them. Germline V lookup: CDR1 SGHKS, CDR2 YYEKEE (reference sequence). The CDR3 length is 15 residues. The CDR3 nucleotides read TGTGCCAGCAGCTTTAGTCCGGGTTACCTCTATGGCTACACCTTC. Protein product: CASSFSPGYLYGYTF.

There are a few counts of this clonotype. The chain carries TRBV7-2 and TRBJ2-3; no clear D gene. The CDR3 contains 16 residues. Germline CDR1 reads SGHTA; CDR2 reads FQGNSA. V was trimmed by 4 bases and J by 0 bases, leaving 14 bases between them. The CDR3 spells CASSSSPGPSTDTQYF. CDR3 coding DNA: TGTGCCAGCAGCTCCTCACCGGGTCCTAGCACAGATACGCAGTATTTT.

A few counts support this clonotype. The V call is TRBV7-2, the J call TRBJ1-2; TRBD1 might be the D (5 bases). The V gene lost 5 bases and the J gene lost 8 bases, with 15 bases spanning the gap. Germline loops: CDR1 SGHTA, CDR2 FQGNSA. This CDR3 comprises 13 residues. The CDR3 sequence is CASSRAAGLGYTF. CDR3 nucleotides: TGTGCCAGCAGCCGCGCGGCAGGGTTAGGCTACACCTTC.

The chain combines TRBV10-3 with TRBJ1-1; perhaps TRBD1 as D (5 bases). V was pared by 5 bases and J by 4 bases, with 14 bases between. Per germline, CDR1 ENHRY and CDR2 SYGVKD. The CDR3 consists of 14 residues. CDR3 amino acids: CAISYQGDGTEAFF. CDR3 DNA: TGTGCCATCAGTTACCAGGGTGACGGCACTGAAGCTTTCTTT.

This chain uses TRBV20-1 with TRBJ2-5, with 10 bases aligning to TRBD2. V was pared by 1 base and J by 1 base, with 3 bases of the junction left unmatched. Looked up from germline, CDR1 is DFQATT and CDR2 is SNEGSKA (reference sequence). The CDR3 runs 15 residues. CDR3 residues: CSARVLAGAQETQYF. The CDR3 nucleotides read TGCAGTGCTAGAGTGCTAGCGGGGGCCCAAGAGACCCAGTACTTC.

The gene calls are TRBV14 and TRBJ2-5; D assignment may be TRBD1 or TRBD2 (6 bases each). The ends were cut back, 1 base at V and 4 bases at J, with 13 bases in the middle. The CDR3 length is 15 residues. The germline V gene has CDR1 SGHDN and CDR2 FVKESK. DNA for the CDR3: TGTGCCAGCAGCCAAGTCCGGGGGCCGGGAGAGACCCAGTACTTC. It codes for CASSQVRGPGETQYF. Full variable domain (missing parts from reference TRBV14 and TRBJ2-5): EAGVTQFPSHSVIEKGQTVTLRCDPISGHDNLYWYRRVMGKEIKFLLHFVKESKQDESGMPNNRFLAERTGGTYSTLKVQPAELEDSGVYFCASSQVRGPGETQYFGPGTRLLVL.

The rearrangement joins TRBV28 to TRBJ2-3; D possibly corresponds to TRBD2 (6 bases). The CDR3 loop spans 19 amino acids. V was pared by 3 bases and J by 6 bases, with 28 bases between. Germline V gives CDR1 MDHEN, CDR2 SYDVKM. The DNA for the CDR3 is TGTGCCAGCAGTTTGGGTACGGCGTCGGGCGGGGCTCATGGGGATACGCAGTATTTT. This codes for CASSLGTASGGAHGDTQYF.

The rearrangement uses TRBV13 and TRBJ2-7, with 7 nucleotides matching TRBD2. Losses at the gene ends were 5 bases for V and 2 bases for J; bases not matched to a gene: 12. Per germline, CDR1 PRHDT and CDR2 FYEKMQ (reference sequence). The CDR3 sequence is 16 residues long. CDR3: CASSTGGVASTYEQYF. The CDR3 DNA reads as TGTGCCAGCAGCACGGGGGGTGTTGCCAGTACCTACGAGCAGTACTTC. Complete variable domain (other parts from reference TRBV13 and TRBJ2-7): AAGVIQSPRHLIKEKRETATLKCYPIPRHDTVYWYQQGPGQDPQFLISFYEKMQSDKGSIPDRFSAQQFSDYHSELNMSSLELGDSALYFCASSTGGVASTYEQYFGPGTRLTVT.

The chain joins TRBV28 to TRBJ2-1, with a weak D call TRBD2 (6 bases). The CDR3 length is 16 residues. Between the trimmed V and J ends, which lost 7 bases and 2 bases, there was a span of 18 bases. Per germline, CDR1 MDHEN and CDR2 SYDVKM. As DNA, the CDR3 is TGTGCCAGCACGCCCCCGGCGGGGCGCCCCTACAATGAGCAGTTCTTC. It specifies CASTPPAGRPYNEQFF.

With respect to this clonotype: The junction does not match germline at one end; this may be a read error. For the CDR3, the DNA is TGTGCCAGCAGCTTTGACCAGCTGTATGGCTGCACCTTC. It codes for CASSFDQLYGCTF. V gene TRBV7-9 combines with J gene TRBJ1-2; no clear D. The germline gives CDR1 SEHNR, CDR2 FQNEAQ (reference sequence). This CDR3 spans 13 amino acids. The entire variable domain, with the rest obtained from reference TRBV7-9 and TRBJ1-2, is as follows: DTGVSQNPRHKITKRGQNVTFRCDPISEHNRLYWYRQTLGQGPEFLTYFQNEAQLEKSRLLSDRFSAERPKGSFSTLEIQRTEQGDSAMYLCASSFDQLYGCTFGSGTRLTVV.

This clonotype was counted between two and nine times. This chain uses TRBV5-5 with TRBJ1-1; D call uncertain. This CDR3 contains 12 residues. V lost 2 bases to trimming and J lost 3 bases, with 5 bases between them. Germline values: CDR1 SGHKS, CDR2 YYEKEE (reference sequence). CDR3 amino acids: CASSLTYTEAFF. CDR3 in DNA: TGTGCCAGCAGCTTAACCTACACTGAAGCTTTCTTT.

A few counts support this clonotype. The V call is TRBV6-2 or TRBV6-3, the J call TRBJ2-7, with 7 bases identical to TRBD1. The germline V gene encodes CDR1 MNHEY and CDR2 SVGEGT. The CDR3 is made up of 13 amino acids. V lost 6 bases, J lost 1 base, and 3 bases stayed unmatched. The CDR3 sequence: CASRYRGSYEQYF. Here the CDR3 DNA reads TGTGCCAGCAGGTACAGGGGTTCCTACGAGCAGTACTTC.